The present T cell receptor beta chain was sequenced within a study of cytomegalovirus exposure and HLA in healthy donors. Primers: 60 Vbeta forward and 13 Jbeta reverse. The repertoire was sequenced with immunoSEQ multiplex PCR; TCRdb's copy has only in-frame clones and lacks some. The table lists 90,000 to 110,000 clones, 78% of them singletons, with approximately 1.2% in the top ten. CDR3 length: 11 amino acids. CDR1 is MDHEN and CDR2 is SYDVKM in the germline V gene. The ends were cut back, 6 bases at V and 4 bases at J, with 6 bases in the middle. The study, taken as a whole, reports: A later analysis reportedly found fewer N-insertions in an Asian-associated ancestry cluster than the roughly 680-donor mean. Rates of TCR association differed by HLA locus in a later analysis, with DRB1 highest and HLA-C lowest. Accurate HLA-A and HLA-B prediction from TCR beta sequences was reported for most subjects.

A note on this clone: Its antigen is still unknown.

When sampled, the donors appeared nominally healthy, though they likely had unrecorded immune exposures. The chain joins TRBV28 to TRBJ1-2, with D unclear. Sample: PBMCs. The clonotype comes from a man younger than 45 in good health and CMV-seronegative. The CDR3 nucleotides are TGTGCCAGCAGCCCTAGCTATGGCTACACCTTC. The encoded protein is CASSPSYGYTF.